The 14 T cell receptor beta chains in this list originate from one sample, sequenced in a study of beta chain features in type 1 diabetes. Points from the study as a whole: In all four CD4+ subsets, TCRB CDR3 length was significantly, moderately reduced in type 1 diabetes.

Expressed TCRB transcripts were sequenced because the entire RNA isolate underwent reverse transcription. Produced via immunoSEQ multiplex PCR; TCRdb's table is partial and in-frame only. The sample lists hundreds of thousands of clones; roughly 13% were seen once. Their specific antigens are unknown. The sample taken for sequencing was naive CD4+ T cells from blood. The receptors come from a man aged 18 to 30 with type 1 diabetes.

This rearrangement joins TRBV30 to TRBJ2-3; D ambiguous. V was shortened by 4 bases and J by 0 bases, with 5 bases between the two germline ends. The length of the CDR3 is 12 residues. Per the germline V gene, CDR1 is GTSNPN and CDR2 is SVGIG (reference sequence). CDR3 in amino acids: CAWTVSTDTQYF. The DNA of the CDR3 is TGTGCCTGGACCGTTAGCACAGATACGCAGTATTTT.

The CDR3 here is CASMANYGYTF. The CDR3 nucleotides read TGTGCCAGCATGGCTAACTATGGCTACACCTTC. The chain recombines TRBV28 with TRBJ1-2; the D is unclear. Germline V gene lookup returns CDR1 MDHEN and CDR2 SYDVKM. This CDR3 contains 11 residues. Deletions cut 7 bases from V and 0 bases from J, with 3 bases between.

This clone was detected a few times. This chain uses TRBV25-1 with TRBJ2-6, with D possibly matching TRBD2 (5 bases). V was clipped by 0 bases and J by 0 bases, with 12 bases between them. This CDR3 has 18 amino acids. CDR1 and CDR2 (germline): MGHDK, SYGVNS. CDR3 nucleotide sequence: TGTGCCAGCAGTGAATACCGGGGTTCTAGCTCTGGGGCCAACGTCCTGACTTTC. Translating gives CASSEYRGSSSGANVLTF. The entire variable domain, with the rest obtained from reference TRBV25-1 and TRBJ2-6, is as follows: EADIYQTPRYLVIGTGKKITLECSQTMGHDKMYWYQQDPGMELHLIHYSYGVNSTEKGDLSSESTVSRIRTEHFPLTLESARPSHTSQYLCASSEYRGSSSGANVLTFGAGSRLTVL.

This chain links TRBV27 with TRBJ1-2, with 10 positions matching TRBD1. This CDR3 spans 16 amino acids. CDR1 is MNHEY and CDR2 is SMNVEV in the germline V gene (reference sequence). V dropped 6 bases and J dropped 8; count of bases not matched to a gene: 15. This CDR3 reads CASSPRQGASIEGYTF. In DNA, the CDR3 is TGTGCCAGCAGCCCTCGACAGGGGGCGTCTATTGAGGGCTACACCTTC.

A few counts support this clone. J is TRBJ2-1 and V is TRBV20-1; no firm D call. This CDR3 is 10 amino acids long. V was cut by 7 bases and J by 10 bases, with 11 bases left in between. The germline V gene has CDR1 DFQATT and CDR2 SNEGSKA (reference sequence). CDR3 amino acids: CSGGFQEQFF. The CDR3 region has the DNA TGCAGTGGTGGGTTCCAGGAGCAGTTCTTC.

The genes are TRBV5-1 and TRBJ2-1, with 13 bases lining up with TRBD2. The V gene end was trimmed by 3 bases and the J gene end by 7 bases; junction bases not matched to a gene: 7. CDR1 is SGHRS, CDR2 YFSETQ, per germline. The CDR3 contains 16 residues. The CDR3 spells CASSYRTSGGLNEQFF. CDR3 sequence (DNA): TGCGCCAGCAGCTACCGGACTAGCGGGGGTCTTAATGAGCAGTTCTTC.

This clone showed up just a few times. This same CDR3 is encoded by further DNA sequences in the sample. The chain links TRBV7-2 to TRBJ1-2; 8 nucleotides agree with TRBD1. Trimming cost V 3 bases and J 5 bases; bases outside gene matches: 5. CDR3 length equals 14 residues. Germline-derived CDR1 and CDR2 are SGHTA and FQGNSA. The CDR3 bases are TGTGCCAGCAGCTTCGACAGGGGAGGATATGGCTACACCTTC. Its translation: CASSFDRGGYGYTF.

V usage is TRBV30 and J usage is TRBJ2-5; 8 nucleotides agree with TRBD2. V was pared by 3 bases and J by 9 bases, with 3 bases of the junction left unmatched. CDR1 GTSNPN and CDR2 SVGIG come from the germline V gene (reference sequence). The CDR3 is 11 amino acids. DNA of the CDR3: TGTGCCTGGAGCAGGACTAGCCCCCAGTACTTC. Translation: CAWSRTSPQYF.

This clone was detected once. The V call is TRBV4-3, the J call TRBJ2-7, with 9 positions matching TRBD2. The CDR3 covers 15 residues. CDR1 is LGHNA and CDR2 is YSLEER in the germline V gene. Trimming at V came to 4 bases and at J to 6 bases, leaving 10 bases not matched to a gene. The CDR3: CASSPIGTAGGEQYF. The CDR3 DNA reads TGCGCCAGCAGCCCCATTGGTACAGCGGGGGGCGAGCAGTACTTC.

This clone has a handful of counts. This chain links TRBV7-2 with TRBJ1-3, with D hard to call. The CDR3 loop spans 15 amino acids. Germline V gene data show CDR1 as SGHTA and CDR2 as FQGNSA. V lost 2 bases to trimming and J lost 4 bases, with 12 bases between them. The CDR3 DNA reads TGTGCCAGCAGCTTAAGTCCCGACGGGGGAAACACCATATATTTT. As protein: CASSLSPDGGNTIYF. Variable domain in full (rest from reference TRBV7-2 and TRBJ1-3): GAGVSQSPSNKVTEKGKDVELRCDPISGHTALYWYRQSLGQGLEFLIYFQGNSAPDKSGLPSDRFSAERTGGSVSTLTIQRTQQEDSAVYLCASSLSPDGGNTIYFGEGSWLTVV.

This clone was observed a few times. The genes are TRBV6-6 and TRBJ2-7; the D call may be TRBD1 or TRBD2 (5 bases each). This CDR3 is 12 amino acids long. Per the germline V gene, CDR1 is MNHNY and CDR2 is SVGAGI (reference sequence). With 5 bases removed from V and 3 bases from J, the gap between germline ends came to 8 bases. CDR3 sequence reads: CASSLGVYEQYF. In DNA form, the CDR3 reads TGTGCCAGCAGTCTGGGGGTCTACGAGCAGTACTTC.

This chain connects TRBV9 to TRBJ1-2, with 8 positions matching TRBD1. Trimming removed 4 bases from V and 8 bases from J; junction bases left unmatched: 13. The CDR3 spans 15 residues. CDR1 and CDR2 from the germline V gene are SGDLS and YYNGEE. This chain's CDR3 is CASSPDTGGVQGYTF. The CDR3 DNA sequence: TGTGCCAGCAGCCCTGATACAGGGGGAGTCCAAGGCTACACCTTC.

The chain is built from TRBV19 and TRBJ2-6; 9 bases are shared with TRBD1. This CDR3 is 16 amino acids long. Germline V gene data show CDR1 as LNHDA and CDR2 as SQIVND (reference sequence). J lost 4 bases, V lost 7 bases, and 8 bases had no gene match. As DNA, the CDR3 is TGTGCCAGTAAGGACAGGGGATCGTACGGGGCCAACGTCCTGACTTTC. Amino acids: CASKDRGSYGANVLTF. The whole variable domain, remainder taken from reference TRBV19 and TRBJ2-6, is DGGITQSPKYLFRKEGQNVTLSCEQNLNHDAMYWYRQDPGQGLRLIYYSQIVNDFQKGDIAEGYSVSREKKESFPLTVTSAQKNPTAFYLCASKDRGSYGANVLTFGAGSRLTVL.

This clone showed up just a few times. Within the sample, other DNA sequences also encode this same CDR3. The chain uses TRBV9 and TRBJ1-6; the match to TRBD1 covers 11 bases. There are 15 residues in the CDR3. J lost 8 bases, V lost 3 bases, and 4 bases had no gene match. Germline values: CDR1 SGDLS, CDR2 YYNGEE. The CDR3 DNA sequence: TGTGCCAGCAGCGCCCGGGACAGGGGGGATTCACCCCTCCACTTT. This sequence encodes CASSARDRGDSPLHF. Complete variable domain (other parts from reference TRBV9 and TRBJ1-6): DSGVTQTPKHLITATGQRVTLRCSPRSGDLSVYWYQQSLDQGLQFLIQYYNGEERAKGNILERFSAQQFPDLHSELNLSSLELGDSALYFCASSARDRGDSPLHFGNGTRLTVT.